This entry describes one T cell receptor (beta chain). The germline V gene encodes CDR1 SNHLY and CDR2 FYNNEI. The CDR3 spans 14 residues. Between the trimmed V and J ends, which lost 5 bases and 4 bases, there was a span of 14 bases. The data belong to a study of blood T cell repertoires in COVID-19. Study at large: Specimens from acute and convalescent COVID-19 originated in the United States, Italy and Spain. T cells, B-cell-depleted T cells, or PBMCs supplied cDNA or gDNA.

As handled by the study authors: Amplified reference gene primers provided the basis for estimating nucleated cell counts. The method was immunoSEQ multiplex PCR; TCRdb's version includes in-frame clones alone and lacks a portion of them. From that table come the V and J calls and clone size; the DNA was used to work out D and trimming. The sample shows roughly 250,000 clones, roughly four fifths of them seen only once. V usage is TRBV2 and J usage is TRBJ1-2; D gene uncertain. The sequenced sample was peripheral blood. The receptor was derived from a woman between 45 and 65 years old with acute or convalescent COVID-19. The CDR3 bases are TGTGCCAGCAGTTCCGGGGTTAGAGGCTATGGCTACACCTTC. Encoded protein: CASSSGVRGYGYTF.